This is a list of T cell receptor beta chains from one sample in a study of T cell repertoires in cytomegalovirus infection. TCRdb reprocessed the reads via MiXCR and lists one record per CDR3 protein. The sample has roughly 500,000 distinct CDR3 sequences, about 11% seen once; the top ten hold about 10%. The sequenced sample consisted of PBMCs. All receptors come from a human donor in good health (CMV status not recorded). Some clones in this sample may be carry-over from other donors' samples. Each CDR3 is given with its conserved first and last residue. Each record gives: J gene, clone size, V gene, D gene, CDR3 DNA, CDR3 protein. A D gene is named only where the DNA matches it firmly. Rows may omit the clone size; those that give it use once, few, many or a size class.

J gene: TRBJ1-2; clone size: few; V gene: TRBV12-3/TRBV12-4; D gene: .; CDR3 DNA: TGTGCCAGCAGCCCTGGACATACGAATGGCTACACCTTC; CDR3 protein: CASSPGHTNGYTF
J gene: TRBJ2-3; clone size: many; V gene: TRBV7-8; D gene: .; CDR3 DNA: TGTGCCAGCAGCTTATGGGGGGGCCCCGTTTTCACAGATACGCAGTATTTT; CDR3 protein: CASSLWGGPVFTDTQYF
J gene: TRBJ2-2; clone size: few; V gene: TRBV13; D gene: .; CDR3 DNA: TGTGCCAGCAGCTTAGCGGGAGTCCACACCGGGGAGCTGTTTTTT; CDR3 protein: CASSLAGVHTGELFF
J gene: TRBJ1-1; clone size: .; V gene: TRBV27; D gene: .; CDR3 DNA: TGTGCCAGCAGTCTTTCGGGAGGTTTGAACACTGAAGCTTTCTTT; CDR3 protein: CASSLSGGLNTEAFF
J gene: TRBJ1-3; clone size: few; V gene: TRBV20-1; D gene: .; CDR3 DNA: TGCAGTGCTAGTAGTCCGCACTCTGGAAACACCATATATTTT; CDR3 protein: CSASSPHSGNTIYF
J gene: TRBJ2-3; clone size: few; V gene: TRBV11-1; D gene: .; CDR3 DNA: TGTGCCAGGAGCACCGATTGGATGAGGGCAGATACGCAGTATTTT; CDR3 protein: CARSTDWMRADTQYF
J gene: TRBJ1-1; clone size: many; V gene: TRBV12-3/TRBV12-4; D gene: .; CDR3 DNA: TGTGCCAGCAGATCAGGGTACACTGAAGCTTTCTTT; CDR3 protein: CASRSGYTEAFF
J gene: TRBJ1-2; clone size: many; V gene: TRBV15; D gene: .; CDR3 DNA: TGTGCCACCAGCAGAGCAGGGGAGTGGGGCTACACCTTC; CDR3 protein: CATSRAGEWGYTF
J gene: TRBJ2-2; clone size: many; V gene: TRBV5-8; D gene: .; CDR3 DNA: TGTGCCAGCAAGCTTGTCGGCAGGTGGCGAAAGACCGGGGAGCTGTTTTTT; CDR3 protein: CASKLVGRWRKTGELFF
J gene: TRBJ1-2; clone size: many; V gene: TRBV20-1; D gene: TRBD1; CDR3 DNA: TGCAGTGCCAGTGTTGGACAGGGGGCAATCGGTGGCTACACCTTC; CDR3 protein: CSASVGQGAIGGYTF
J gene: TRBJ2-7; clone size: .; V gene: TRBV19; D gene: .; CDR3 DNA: TGTGCCAGTAGGCAGGGCAGGGGACGCGAGCAGTACTTC; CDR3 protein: CASRQGRGREQYF
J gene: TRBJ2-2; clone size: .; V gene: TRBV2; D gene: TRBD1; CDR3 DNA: TGTGCCAGCTTAGGACAGGGGGTTGTCGGGGAGCTGTTTTTT; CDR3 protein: CASLGQGVVGELFF
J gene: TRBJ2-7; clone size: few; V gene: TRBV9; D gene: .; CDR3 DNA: TGTGCCAGCAGCCCCGGGCCCCTCCAAGCCTACGAGCAGTACTTC; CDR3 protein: CASSPGPLQAYEQYF
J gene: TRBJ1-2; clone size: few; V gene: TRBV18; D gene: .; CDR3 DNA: TGTGCCAGCTCACCAAGGTCACAGGGACCGGATGGCTACACCTTC; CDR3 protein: CASSPRSQGPDGYTF
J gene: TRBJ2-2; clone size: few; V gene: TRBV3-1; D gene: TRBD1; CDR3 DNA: TGTGCCAGCAGCCGGGACAGGGGCAACACCGGGGAGCTGTTTTTT; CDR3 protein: CASSRDRGNTGELFF
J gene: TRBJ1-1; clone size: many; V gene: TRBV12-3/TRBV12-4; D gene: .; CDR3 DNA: TGTGCCAGCAGCCCTGGTTGGGGCACTGAAGCTTTCTTT; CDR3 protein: CASSPGWGTEAFF
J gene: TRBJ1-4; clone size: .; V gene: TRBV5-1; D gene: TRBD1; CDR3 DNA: TGCGCCAGCAGCTTGCTGGGACAGCGTAATGAAAAACTGTTTTTT; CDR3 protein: CASSLLGQRNEKLFF
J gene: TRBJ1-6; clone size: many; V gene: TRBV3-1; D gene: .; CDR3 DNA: TGTGCCAGCAGCCGGCCAGGGACGTATAATTCACCCCTCCACTTT; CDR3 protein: CASSRPGTYNSPLHF
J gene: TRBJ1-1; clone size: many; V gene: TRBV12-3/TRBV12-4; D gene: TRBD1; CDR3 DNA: TGTGCCAGCAGTAAGGGACAGCTGAACACTGAAGCTTTCTTT; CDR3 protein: CASSKGQLNTEAFF
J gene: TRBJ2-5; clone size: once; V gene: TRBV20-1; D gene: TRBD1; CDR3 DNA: TGCAGTGCCGATGGGGCCACAGGGGCTCAAGAGACCCAGTACTTC; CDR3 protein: CSADGATGAQETQYF
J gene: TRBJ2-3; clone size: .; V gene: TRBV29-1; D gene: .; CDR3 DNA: TGCAGCGCGAGCCATCAATTCACAGATACGCAGTATTTT; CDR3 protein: CSASHQFTDTQYF
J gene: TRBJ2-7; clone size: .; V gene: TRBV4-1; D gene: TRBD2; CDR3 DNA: TGCGCCAGCAGCCAACCCGGACTAGCGTCCTACGAGCAGTACTTC; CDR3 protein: CASSQPGLASYEQYF
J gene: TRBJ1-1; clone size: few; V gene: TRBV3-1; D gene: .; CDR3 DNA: TGTGCCAGCAGCCACTCCCGGGAAGCTTTCTTT; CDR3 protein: CASSHSREAFF
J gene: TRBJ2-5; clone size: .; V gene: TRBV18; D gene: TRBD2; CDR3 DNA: TGTGCCAGCTCACCTGTAGCGGGAGGGCGCGCGGAGACCCAGTACTTC; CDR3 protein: CASSPVAGGRAETQYF
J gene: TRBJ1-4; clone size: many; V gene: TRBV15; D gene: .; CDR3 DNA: TGTGCCACCAGCGGCGGCTATCGGGAGGAAAAACTGTTTTTT; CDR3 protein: CATSGGYREEKLFF
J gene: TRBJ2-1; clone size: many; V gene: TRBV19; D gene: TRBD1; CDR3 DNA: TGTGCCAGTAGTATTCCCCCGGGACAGGGCCTCGGTGAGCAGTTCTTC; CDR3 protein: CASSIPPGQGLGEQFF
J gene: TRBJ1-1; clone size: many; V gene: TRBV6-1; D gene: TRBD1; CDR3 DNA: TGTGCCAGCAAGAAGACAGGGGTAAGCACTGAAGCTTTCTTT; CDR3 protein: CASKKTGVSTEAFF
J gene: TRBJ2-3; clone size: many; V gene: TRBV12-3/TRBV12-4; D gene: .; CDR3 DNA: TGTGCCAGCAGTATCCGGCCCGATACGCAGTATTTT; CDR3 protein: CASSIRPDTQYF
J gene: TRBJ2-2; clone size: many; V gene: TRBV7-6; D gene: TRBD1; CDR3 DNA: TGTGCCAGCAGCGTCGGGACAGTTAACACCGGGGAGCTGTTTTTT; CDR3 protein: CASSVGTVNTGELFF
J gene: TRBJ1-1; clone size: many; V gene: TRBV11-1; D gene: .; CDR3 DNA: TGTGCCAGCAGCTTACAGGCCTTGACGAACACTGAAGCTTTCTTT; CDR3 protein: CASSLQALTNTEAFF
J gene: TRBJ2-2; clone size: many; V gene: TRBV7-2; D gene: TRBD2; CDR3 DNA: TGTGCCAGCAGCCCGCTAGCGGGGGGGTACGGTAGGGAGCTGTTTTTT; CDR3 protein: CASSPLAGGYGRELFF
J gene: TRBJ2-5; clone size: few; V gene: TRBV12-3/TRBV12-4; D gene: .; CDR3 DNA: TGTGCCAGCAGCCCGATACGGAATCAAGAGACCCAGTACTTC; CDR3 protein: CASSPIRNQETQYF
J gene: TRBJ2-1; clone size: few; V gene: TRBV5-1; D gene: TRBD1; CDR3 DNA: TGCGCCAGCAGTTCTCCGGGACAGGGGGATGAGCAGTTCTTC; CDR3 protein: CASSSPGQGDEQFF
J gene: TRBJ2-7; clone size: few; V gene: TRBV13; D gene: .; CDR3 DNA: TGTGCCAGCAGGGCTTCTGGGGTAGGGGAGTACGAGCAGTACTTC; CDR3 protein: CASRASGVGEYEQYF
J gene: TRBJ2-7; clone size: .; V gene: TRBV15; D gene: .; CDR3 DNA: TGTGCCACCAGCAGACCAGACGAAAACTCCTACGAGCAGTACTTC; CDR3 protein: CATSRPDENSYEQYF
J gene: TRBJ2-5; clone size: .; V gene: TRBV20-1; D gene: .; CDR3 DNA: TGCAGTGCTAGAGCCCCAGGGGGGGAGACCCAGTACTTC; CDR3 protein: CSARAPGGETQYF
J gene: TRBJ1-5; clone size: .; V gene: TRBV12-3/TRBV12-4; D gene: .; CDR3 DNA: TGTGCCAGCAGGGGGGGGGGCCGTAATCAGCCCCAGCATTTT; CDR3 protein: CASRGGGRNQPQHF
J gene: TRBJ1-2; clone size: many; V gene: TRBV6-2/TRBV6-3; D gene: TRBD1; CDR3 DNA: TGTGCCAGCAGTTATTGGGGTCCGGGACAGACCTTTAACTATGGCTACACCTTC; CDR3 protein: CASSYWGPGQTFNYGYTF
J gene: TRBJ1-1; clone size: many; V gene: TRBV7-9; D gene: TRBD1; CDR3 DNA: TGTGCCAGCAGCTTAAGAGACAGGGGGCGCGGGACTGAAGCTTTCTTT; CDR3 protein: CASSLRDRGRGTEAFF
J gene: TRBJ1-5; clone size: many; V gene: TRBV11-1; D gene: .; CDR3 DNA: TGTGCCAGCAGCTTACGGGTGGGTCAGCCCCAGCATTTT; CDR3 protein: CASSLRVGQPQHF
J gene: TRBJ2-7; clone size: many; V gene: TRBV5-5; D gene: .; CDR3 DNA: TGTGCCAGCAGTCTCGGACTGCTCGCCCCAGGGAATCCCTACGAGCAGTACTTC; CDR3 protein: CASSLGLLAPGNPYEQYF
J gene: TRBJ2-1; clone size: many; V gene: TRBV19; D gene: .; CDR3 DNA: TGTGCCAGTAGTATGCAGGTAGGGTCCTACAATGAGCAGTTCTTC; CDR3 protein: CASSMQVGSYNEQFF
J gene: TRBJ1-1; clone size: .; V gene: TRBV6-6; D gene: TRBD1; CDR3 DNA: TGTGCCAGCAGTTACCGGGACAGAGAAACTGAAGCTTTCTTT; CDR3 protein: CASSYRDRETEAFF
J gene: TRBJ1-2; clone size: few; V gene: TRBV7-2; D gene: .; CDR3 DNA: TGTGCCAGCAGCTTAGAAAAAGCTTATGGCTACACCTTC; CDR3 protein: CASSLEKAYGYTF
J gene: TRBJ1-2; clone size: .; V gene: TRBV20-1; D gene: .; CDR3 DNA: TGCAGTGCTATTTACAGGGAAGGCGGCTACACCTTC; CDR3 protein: CSAIYREGGYTF
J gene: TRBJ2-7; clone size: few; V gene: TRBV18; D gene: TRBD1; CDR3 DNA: TGTGCCAGCTCACCCTCGACAGGGACCCTCGCTAACGAGCAGTACTTC; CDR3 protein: CASSPSTGTLANEQYF